These 16 T cell receptor beta chains were all obtained from the same sample, sequenced in a study of preoperative IRX-2 immunotherapy in early breast cancer. The treatment is: preoperative locoregional IRX-2 cytokine immunotherapy. The assay was immunoSEQ multiplex PCR, and TCRdb's table has in-frame clones only and misses some. Of fewer than 25,000 clones in the sample, about 90% were seen once. Sequences were derived from tumor tissue, sampled after IRX-2 immunotherapy. The receptor source for this set is a human donor with breast cancer.

This sequence joins TRBV29-1 and TRBJ2-5, with D perhaps matching TRBD1 (6 bases). The CDR3 extends over 12 amino acids. V was pared by 5 bases and J by 2 bases, with 9 bases between. The V gene's germline CDR1 is SQVTM and CDR2 ANQGSEA. CDR3 bases: TGCAGCGTTTCACAGGGACAAGAGACCCAGTACTTC. This codes for CSVSQGQETQYF.

The chain joins TRBV6-5 to TRBJ2-5; 10 nucleotides match TRBD1. V was pared by 0 bases and J by 5 bases, with 3 bases of the junction left unmatched. The CDR3 has 15 amino acids. From germline, CDR1 is MNHEY and CDR2 SVGAGI. Written as DNA, the CDR3 is TGTGCCAGCAGTTACTCCGGGACAGGGGACGAGACCCAGTACTTC. It specifies CASSYSGTGDETQYF.

This sequence joins TRBV10-3 and TRBJ2-1, with D tentatively TRBD2 (6 bases). Germline V gene data show CDR1 as ENHRY and CDR2 as SYGVKD. This CDR3 has 11 residues. The germline V and J ends were trimmed by 8 bases and 9 bases, with 11 bases remaining between them. CDR3 region: CAIAWGGEQFF. For the CDR3, the DNA is TGTGCCATCGCTTGGGGAGGTGAGCAGTTCTTC.

The chain is built from TRBV5-6 and TRBJ2-4; D is possibly TRBD2 (6 bases). CDR1 is SGHDT, CDR2 YYEEEE, per germline. V lost 5 bases and J 7 bases, leaving 10 bases between the germline ends. This CDR3 contains 12 residues. Here the CDR3 reads CASRGRGNIQYF. As DNA, the CDR3 is TGTGCCAGCAGGGGTCGGGGGAACATTCAGTACTTC.

The CDR3 spells CAWSTQTPNTEAFF. In DNA form, the CDR3 reads TGTGCCTGGAGTACCCAGACACCGAACACTGAAGCTTTCTTT. This rearrangement joins TRBV30 to TRBJ1-1; D is undetermined. V dropped 2 bases and J dropped 1 base, with 11 bases sitting between them. This CDR3 region has 14 residues. CDR1 is GTSNPN, CDR2 SVGIG, per germline (reference sequence).

This chain uses TRBV4-1 with TRBJ2-1, with 14 nucleotides matching TRBD2. V dropped 4 bases and J dropped 1; count of bases not matched to a gene: 6. The germline gives CDR1 MGHRA, CDR2 YSYEKL. CDR3 length: 18 residues. The CDR3 is CASSRQTSGGASYNEQFF. Here the CDR3 DNA reads TGCGCCAGCAGCCGGCAGACTAGCGGGGGGGCGTCCTACAATGAGCAGTTCTTC.

The V and J genes are TRBV27 and TRBJ1-5; 9 nucleotides agree with TRBD1. The CDR3 has 16 amino acids. The germline CDR1 and CDR2 sequences are MNHEY and SMNVEV (reference sequence). V was pared by 0 bases and J by 5 bases, with 5 bases of the junction left unmatched. CDR3 sequence reads: CASSLSRGTGHQPQHF. DNA for the CDR3: TGTGCCAGCAGTTTATCGAGGGGGACAGGGCATCAGCCCCAGCATTTT.

This clone is a singleton in its sample. The genes are TRBV11-3 and TRBJ1-2, with TRBD1 identical over 9 bases. This CDR3 contains 15 residues. The ends lost 5 bases at V and 7 bases at J; junction bases unmatched: 11. Germline V lookup: CDR1 SGHNT, CDR2 YENEEA. The CDR3 bases are TGTGCCAGCAGCCTTCCCGGGACAGGGCTAATTGGCTACACCTTC. It specifies CASSLPGTGLIGYTF.

V usage is TRBV21-1 and J usage is TRBJ2-7; the DNA was not compared with TRBD1, the D call given in the table. TRBV21-1 is flagged as a pseudogene. This CDR3 has 14 residues. The CDR3 spells CASSAETGSYEQYV. The CDR3 coding sequence is TGTGCCAGCAGCGCAGAGACAGGGAGCTACGAGCAGTACGTC.

The chain is built from TRBV12-5 and TRBJ1-6; tentatively, D is TRBD1 (5 bases). The ends were cut back, 4 bases at V and 0 bases at J, with 16 bases in the middle. The CDR3 is 18 amino acids. The germline gives CDR1 LGHNT, CDR2 FRNRAP. In DNA form, the CDR3 reads TGTGCTAGTGGTTCATTCGGGACTTCCCGCTCCTATAATTCACCCCTCCACTTT. It translates to CASGSFGTSRSYNSPLHF.

The chain recombines TRBV7-3 with TRBJ2-2; weak D call: TRBD2 (6 bases). Germline CDR1 is SGHTA and CDR2 is FQGTGA. V lost 3 bases and J 2 bases, leaving 7 bases between the germline ends. CDR3 length: 14 residues. The chain's CDR3 is CASSLDYNTGELFF. The CDR3 DNA is TGTGCCAGCAGCTTGGACTATAACACCGGGGAGCTGTTTTTT.

The CDR3, as DNA: TGTGCCAGCAGTGAAGGATATAGCAATCAGCCCCAGCATTTT. This codes for CASSEGYSNQPQHF. This chain links TRBV6-1 with TRBJ1-5; D is undetermined. The CDR3 is made up of 14 amino acids. V lost 1 base and J lost 0, with 4 bases in between. The germline gives CDR1 MNHNS, CDR2 SASEGT.

This clone occurred a few times. The rearrangement uses TRBV29-1 and TRBJ2-5; possible D gene TRBD1, 5 bases. V lost 5 bases and J lost 1, with 11 bases in between. CDR3 size: 13 residues. CDR1 and CDR2 (germline): SQVTM, ANQGSEA. CDR3: CSVPETVQETQYF. CDR3 bases: TGCAGCGTTCCCGAGACAGTCCAAGAGACCCAGTACTTC.

This chain links TRBV25-1 with TRBJ1-1; D gene uncertain. The CDR3 length is 11 residues. V was clipped by 4 bases and J by 11 bases, with 11 bases between them. Germline assignment: CDR1 MGHDK and CDR2 SYGVNS. CDR3 sequence (DNA): TGTGCCAGCAGTGGATCGGGCTTGGCTTTCTTT. Its protein product is CASSGSGLAFF. The full variable domain, in which reference TRBV25-1 and TRBJ1-1 provide the parts outside the CDR3, is EADIYQTPRYLVIGTGKKITLECSQTMGHDKMYWYQQDPGMELHLIHYSYGVNSTEKGDLSSESTVSRIRTEHFPLTLESARPSHTSQYLCASSGSGLAFFGQGTRLTVV.

The V and J genes are TRBV10-1 and TRBJ2-7; D is tentatively TRBD1 or TRBD2 (5 bases each). The germline V and J ends were trimmed by 7 bases and 3 bases, with 13 bases remaining between them. The CDR3 covers 13 residues. The germline gives CDR1 WNHNN, CDR2 SYGVQD (reference sequence). The CDR3 nucleotides are TGCGCCAGCATCGAGAGGGGAGTCTACGAGCAGTACGTC. As protein: CASIERGVYEQYV.

The chain couples TRBV11-3 to TRBJ1-6; D is possibly TRBD1 (5 bases). Trimming took 3 bases from V and 7 from J, leaving 13 bases between them. The germline CDR1 and CDR2 sequences are SGHNT and YENEEA. The CDR3 is 15 amino acids. The CDR3 loop reads CASSFRQQLNSPLHF. The CDR3 nucleotides read TGTGCCAGCAGCTTTCGACAGCAGTTGAATTCACCCCTCCACTTT.